Listed below are T cell receptor beta chains from one sample, sequenced in a study of cytomegalovirus exposure and HLA in healthy donors. TCRdb keeps only in-frame clones here, not all; method: immunoSEQ multiplex PCR. Its table lists roughly 100,000 clones. Input material: PBMCs. The receptor source for this set is a man in his fifties in good health and CMV-seronegative. The CDR3 runs from the conserved cysteine through the conserved F or W. D genes are given only for firm matches.

TRBJ2-1 TRBV9 TRBD2 TGTGCCAGCAGCGTAGGCTGGCGGGGGGGAGGAGGTGAGCAGTTCTTC CASSVGWRGGGGEQFF
TRBJ2-5 TRBV19 . TGTGCCAGTAGGGTCGGGGGTGGAGAGACCCAGTACTTC CASRVGGGETQYF
TRBJ2-5 TRBV18 TRBD2 TGTGCCAGCTCATCAAACAGCGGGACGGAGACCCAGTACTTC CASSSNSGTETQYF
TRBJ2-7 TRBV13 . TGTGCCAGCACCACCAATTACAACTACGAGCAGTACTTC CASTTNYNYEQYF
TRBJ2-5 TRBV15 TRBD2 TGTGCCACCAGCAGAGACCGACTAGCGGGAGGGCAAGAGACCCAGTACTTC CATSRDRLAGGQETQYF
TRBJ2-7 TRBV7-2 . TGTGCCAGCAGCTTAGTAGGCGGCAGGGCCTACGAGCAGTACTTC CASSLVGGRAYEQYF
TRBJ2-7 TRBV19 TRBD2 TGTGCCAGTAGTATACTACCTCCGGGACTAGCGGGTCGTGACGAGCAGTACTTC CASSILPPGLAGRDEQYF
TRBJ2-5 TRBV5-1 . TGCGCCAGGTTACGGGACACCCAAGAGACCCAGTACTTC CARLRDTQETQYF
TRBJ2-1 TRBV5-6 TRBD2 TGTGCCAGCAGCCTAACTAGCGGGGGAGGTTATGAGCAGTTCTTC CASSLTSGGGYEQFF
TRBJ2-1 TRBV19 TRBD2 TGTGCCAGTAGTATGTCGCTAGCGGGGGGGTTTGAGCAGTTCTTC CASSMSLAGGFEQFF
TRBJ2-7 TRBV5-5 . TGTGCCAGCAGCTTGGCACAGGGCCACGAGCAGTACTTT CASSLAQGHEQYF
TRBJ2-3 TRBV6-4 TRBD1 TGTGCCAGCAGAGTCACAGGGGCTAGCACAGATACGCAGTATTTT CASRVTGASTDTQYF
TRBJ1-5 TRBV11-3 . TGTGCCAGCAGCTTGGGCCAGGGGAAGGGTCAGCCCCAGCATTTT CASSLGQGKGQPQHF
TRBJ1-2 TRBV5-4 . TGTGCCAGCAGCCCGCGACAGGTCGTCCGCTCCTGGGCTGGCTACACCTTC CASSPRQVVRSWAGYTF
TRBJ2-2 TRBV10-1 . TGCGCCAGCAGCGACAGAAGGAACACCGGGGAGCTGTTTTTT CASSDRRNTGELFF
TRBJ2-7 TRBV7-9 . TGTGCCAGCAGCTTAGGGGTTTTCGTGACGGAGGATAACGAGCAGTACTTC CASSLGVFVTEDNEQYF
TRBJ1-5 TRBV6-6 . TGTGCCAGCAGGGACCTCGGACGGGAAAATCAGCCCCAGCATTTT CASRDLGRENQPQHF
TRBJ2-1 TRBV11-3 TRBD2 TGTGCCAGCAGCTTCCCGGGACTAGCGGGAGACTACAATGAGCAGTTCTTC CASSFPGLAGDYNEQFF
TRBJ1-1 TRBV11-2 . TGTGCCAGCAGCTCCACCAGGGGCACTGAAGCTTTCTTT CASSSTRGTEAFF
TRBJ2-5 TRBV13 TRBD1 TGTGCCAGCAGCCGAGGGTTGACAGGGGGTCAAGAGACCCAGTACTTC CASSRGLTGGQETQYF
TRBJ2-7 TRBV29-1 . TGCAGCGTTGAAAAGGGGTACGAGCAGTACTTC CSVEKGYEQYF
TRBJ2-2 TRBV5-4 TRBD1 TGTGCCAGCAGCGGCAGGGGGCGAGACACCGGGGAGCTGTTTTTT CASSGRGRDTGELFF
TRBJ2-7 TRBV29-1 TRBD1 TGCAGCGCCACACGGGGACAGGGAGAATACGAGCAGTACTTC CSATRGQGEYEQYF